These 18 T cell receptor beta chains share one sample of origin, sequenced in a study of cytomegalovirus exposure and HLA in healthy donors (dated by TCRdb to about 2017). The library was made by the immunoSEQ multiplex PCR assay. The multiplex PCR relied on a mix of 60 forward primers for TCR Vbeta segments and 13 reverse primers for TCR Jbeta segments. The table was pulled from immuneACCESS by TCRdb, which kept in-frame rearrangements only. Such tables lose some clones; where checked, under half of the loss comes from unresolved V genes, and the rest has no known cause. This sample has about 99,000 clones in its table, and about three quarters of those were observed once. The ten largest clones take up approximately 6.3% of the sample. Sequenced: PBMCs. All receptors come from a man aged 60 to 69 in good health and CMV-seropositive.

V gene TRBV6-4 combines with J gene TRBJ1-6, with 7 bases aligning to TRBD1. V trimming: 6 bases; J trimming: 2 bases; junction bases outside the gene matches: 4. Germline V gene sequence: CDR1 MRHNA, CDR2 SNTAGT. The CDR3 contains 15 residues. The CDR3 coding sequence is TGTGCCAGCAGGCAGGGGGTCGCCTATAATTCACCCCTCCACTTT. Encoded protein: CASRQGVAYNSPLHF.

CDR3 protein: CASSTRTSGVGETQYF. CDR3 nucleotides: TGTGCCAGCAGTACCCGGACTAGCGGGGTGGGAGAGACCCAGTACTTC. This chain connects TRBV2 to TRBJ2-5; 12 bases are a match to TRBD2. V lost 5 bases, J lost 4 bases, and 8 bases stayed unmatched. Germline values: CDR1 SNHLY, CDR2 FYNNEI. The CDR3 is made up of 16 amino acids.

This chain connects TRBV30 to TRBJ1-2; D call uncertain. Germline CDR1 is GTSNPN and CDR2 is SVGIG (reference sequence). The CDR3 totals 13 residues. The V gene lost 4 bases and the J gene lost 7 bases, with 16 bases spanning the gap. CDR3 coding DNA: TGTGCCTGGATGGTGGGTGACTTGGCTGGCTACACCTTC. Residues: CAWMVGDLAGYTF.

In this sample, this clone turned up once. CDR3 sequence: CASSRDRGGNEQFF. The CDR3 region has the DNA TGTGCCAGCAGCCGGGACCGCGGGGGGAATGAGCAGTTCTTC. The chain recombines TRBV7-2 with TRBJ2-1; 8 positions match TRBD2. CDR3 length: 14 residues. Germline values: CDR1 SGHTA, CDR2 FQGNSA. Germline trimming cut 5 bases from V and 7 bases from J; bases unmatched to any gene: 7.

V usage is TRBV19 and J usage is TRBJ1-1; D may be TRBD1 (6 bases). Germline V gives CDR1 LNHDA, CDR2 SQIVND (reference sequence). This CDR3 is built from 14 residues. V was clipped by 10 bases and J by 10 bases, with 25 bases between them. The CDR3 protein is CATIKGGGGRVAFF. The CDR3 DNA reads TGTGCCACCATTAAGGGCGGCGGGGGGCGGGTAGCTTTCTTT.

The genes are TRBV6-5 and TRBJ1-3; a weak D match, TRBD1 (6 bases). CDR3 length: 14 amino acids. V gave up 5 bases and J gave up 1 base, with 9 bases separating them. Germline-derived CDR1 and CDR2 are MNHEY and SVGAGI. The DNA for the CDR3 is TGTGCCAGCAGTGTACAGGGATCTGGAAACACCATATATTTT. Translated: CASSVQGSGNTIYF.

This clone was seen only a few times. The V and J genes are TRBV6-5 and TRBJ2-3; weak D call: TRBD2 (5 bases). V was pared by 4 bases and J by 4 bases, with 15 bases between. CDR3 length equals 15 residues. The germline V gene has CDR1 MNHEY and CDR2 SVGAGI. The DNA for the CDR3 is TGTGCCAGCAGTTTAGACGGAGGTCGGGCAGATACGCAGTATTTT. Protein product: CASSLDGGRADTQYF.

The rearrangement links TRBV7-2 to TRBJ1-2; D is unresolved. V was trimmed by 3 bases and J by 5 bases, leaving 13 bases between them. The germline V gene encodes CDR1 SGHTA and CDR2 FQGNSA. The CDR3 has 14 amino acids. CDR3 coding DNA: TGTGCCAGCAGCTTGAATGGGTGGGAGTATGGCTACACCTTC. This sequence encodes CASSLNGWEYGYTF.

The CDR3 spells CASSPHKYAGDEKLFF. The CDR3 DNA sequence: TGTGCCAGCAGCCCCCACAAGTATGCAGGCGACGAAAAACTGTTTTTT. The genes are TRBV2 and TRBJ1-4; D remains ambiguous. This CDR3 has 16 amino acids. V was pared by 6 bases and J by 8 bases, with 22 bases between. The V gene's germline CDR1 is SNHLY and CDR2 FYNNEI.

This chain uses TRBV28 with TRBJ1-3; D is unclear. Trimming cost V 9 bases and J 4 bases, with 7 bases left between them. Germline V gene lookup returns CDR1 MDHEN and CDR2 SYDVKM. The CDR3 extends over 11 amino acids. CDR3 DNA sequence: TGTGCCAGTATAGAAGGAAACACCATATATTTT. This sequence encodes CASIEGNTIYF.

This clone was seen a single time. The gene calls are TRBV5-4 and TRBJ1-1; 8 bases line up with TRBD1. CDR3 length: 18 amino acids. The germline V gene encodes CDR1 SGHNT and CDR2 YYREEE (reference sequence). J lost 2 bases, V lost 5 bases, and 17 bases had no gene match. CDR3 residues: CASSPGQGRHLGNTEAFF. The CDR3 coding sequence is TGTGCCAGCAGTCCCGGACAGGGACGTCATCTGGGCAACACTGAAGCTTTCTTT.

A few counts support this clone. V is TRBV12-1 and J is TRBJ2-7; TRBD1 was called by the table and not checked on the DNA. TRBV12-1 is a pseudogene. This CDR3 has 16 residues. As DNA, the CDR3 is TGTGCCAGCAGCTCGTGCGGGACAGCGATTACCTACGAGCAGTACTTC. Translated: CASSSCGTAITYEQYF.

The chain is built from TRBV7-9 and TRBJ1-1; 7 bases are shared with TRBD1. V shed 5 bases and J 6 bases; nucleotides not matched to a gene: 0. The V gene's germline CDR1 is SEHNR and CDR2 FQNEAQ (reference sequence). This CDR3 region has 11 residues. The CDR3 DNA is TGTGCCAGCAGCACAGGGGCTGAAGCTTTCTTT. It codes for CASSTGAEAFF. The full variable domain, its missing parts supplied by reference TRBV7-9 and TRBJ1-1, is DTGVSQNPRHKITKRGQNVTFRCDPISEHNRLYWYRQTLGQGPEFLTYFQNEAQLEKSRLLSDRFSAERPKGSFSTLEIQRTEQGDSAMYLCASSTGAEAFFGQGTRLTVV.

A few counts support this clone. The chain is built from TRBV10-3 and TRBJ2-7; no definite D call. Germline V gives CDR1 ENHRY, CDR2 SYGVKD. Trimming cost V 3 bases and J 7 bases, with 10 bases left between them. There are 12 residues in the CDR3. The CDR3 nucleotides are TGTGCCATCAGTGACTCAGGCTTTGAGCAGTACTTC. This translates into CAISDSGFEQYF.

The CDR3 DNA follows: TGTGCCAGCAGCTTGCCCCACGCGGGGGAGCTGTTTTTT. It specifies CASSLPHAGELFF. V gene TRBV5-4 combines with J gene TRBJ2-2; D ambiguous. V shed 1 base and J shed 8 bases, with 9 bases lying between them. Germline lookup yields CDR1 SGHNT and CDR2 YYREEE (reference sequence). The CDR3 spans 13 residues.

The CDR3 protein is CASSYGQEETQYF. The DNA of the CDR3 is TGTGCCAGCAGCTACGGACAGGAAGAGACCCAGTACTTC. The gene calls are TRBV5-4 and TRBJ2-5; 7 positions match TRBD1. Germline CDR1 and CDR2: SGHNT and YYREEE (reference sequence). V gave up 3 bases and J gave up 3 bases; unmatched junction bases: 2. This CDR3 contains 13 residues.

The rearrangement links TRBV5-1 to TRBJ1-2, with 8 bases matching TRBD1. Per germline, CDR1 SGHRS and CDR2 YFSETQ. The length of the CDR3 is 16 residues. The J segment lost 2 bases and the V segment lost 4 bases, leaving 10 bases of the junction unmatched. The CDR3 DNA sequence: TGCGCCAGCAGCGCCACCTGGGGACAGGACAACTATGGCTACACCTTC. It is translated as CASSATWGQDNYGYTF. The entire variable domain, with the rest obtained from reference TRBV5-1 and TRBJ1-2, is as follows: KAGVTQTPRYLIKTRGQQVTLSCSPISGHRSVSWYQQTPGQGLQFLFEYFSETQRNKGNFPGRFSGRQFSNSRSEMNVSTLELGDSALYLCASSATWGQDNYGYTFGSGTRLTVV.

The genes are TRBV29-1 and TRBJ2-2; maybe TRBD1 (5 bases). CDR1 SQVTM and CDR2 ANQGSEA come from the germline V gene. V gave up 7 bases and J gave up 0 bases, with 15 bases separating them. The CDR3 has 15 residues. The CDR3 region is CSGGLGPTNTGELFF. The CDR3 region has the DNA TGCAGCGGTGGGCTGGGGCCTACGAACACCGGGGAGCTGTTTTTT.